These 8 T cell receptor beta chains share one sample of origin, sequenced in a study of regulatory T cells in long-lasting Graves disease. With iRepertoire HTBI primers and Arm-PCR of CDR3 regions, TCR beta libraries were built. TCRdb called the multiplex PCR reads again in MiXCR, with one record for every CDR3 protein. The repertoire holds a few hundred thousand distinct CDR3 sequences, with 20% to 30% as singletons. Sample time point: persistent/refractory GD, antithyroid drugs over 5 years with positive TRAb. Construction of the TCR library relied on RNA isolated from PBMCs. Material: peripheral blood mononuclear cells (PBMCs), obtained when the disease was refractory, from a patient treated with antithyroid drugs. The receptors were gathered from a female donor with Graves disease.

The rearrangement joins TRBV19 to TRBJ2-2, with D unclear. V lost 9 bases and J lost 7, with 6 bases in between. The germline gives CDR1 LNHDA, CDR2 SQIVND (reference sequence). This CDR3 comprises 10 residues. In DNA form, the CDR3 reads TGTGCCAGCAAAGGCGGGGAGCTGTTTTTT. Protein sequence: CASKGGELFF.

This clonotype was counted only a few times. The CDR3 region has the DNA TGCGCCAGCAGCCAAGATGAGGGAACACCGAACACTGAAGCTTTCTTT. Translation: CASSQDEGTPNTEAFF. V gene TRBV4-1 combines with J gene TRBJ1-1; no clear D. This CDR3 region has 16 residues. CDR1 is MGHRA and CDR2 is YSYEKL in the germline V gene. Deletions cut 0 bases from V and 1 base from J, with 12 bases between.

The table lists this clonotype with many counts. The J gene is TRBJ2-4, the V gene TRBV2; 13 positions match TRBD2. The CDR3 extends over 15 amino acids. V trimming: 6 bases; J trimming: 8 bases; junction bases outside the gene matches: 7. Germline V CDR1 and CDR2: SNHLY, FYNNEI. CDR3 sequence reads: CASRSGTSGIYIQYF. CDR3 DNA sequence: TGTGCCAGCAGATCCGGGACTAGCGGGATCTACATTCAGTACTTC.

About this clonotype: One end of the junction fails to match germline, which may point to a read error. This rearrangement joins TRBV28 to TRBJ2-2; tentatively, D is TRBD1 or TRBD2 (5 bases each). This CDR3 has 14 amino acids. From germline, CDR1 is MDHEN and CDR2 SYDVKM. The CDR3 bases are TGTGCCAGCCTATTGCAGGGAAACGCCGGGGAGCTGGTTTTT. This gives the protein CASLLQGNAGELVF.

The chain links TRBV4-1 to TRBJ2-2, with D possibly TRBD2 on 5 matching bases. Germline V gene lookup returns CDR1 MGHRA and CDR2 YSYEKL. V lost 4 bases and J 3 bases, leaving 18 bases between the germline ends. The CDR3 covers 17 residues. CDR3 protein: CASSLREWELDTGELFF. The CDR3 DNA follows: TGCGCCAGCAGCCTCCGAGAGTGGGAGTTGGACACCGGGGAGCTGTTTTTT.

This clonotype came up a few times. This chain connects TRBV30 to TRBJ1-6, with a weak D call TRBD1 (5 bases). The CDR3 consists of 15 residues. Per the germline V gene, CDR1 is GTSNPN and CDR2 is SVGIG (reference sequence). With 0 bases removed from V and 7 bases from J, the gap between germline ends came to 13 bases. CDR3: CAWSVGGSGNSPLHF. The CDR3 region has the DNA TGTGCCTGGAGTGTCGGGGGAAGCGGCAATTCACCCCTCCACTTT.

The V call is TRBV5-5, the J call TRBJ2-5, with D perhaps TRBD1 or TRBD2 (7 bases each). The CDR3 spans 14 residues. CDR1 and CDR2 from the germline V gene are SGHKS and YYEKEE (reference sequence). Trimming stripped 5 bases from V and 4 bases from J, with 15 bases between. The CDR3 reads CASSHRGGSETQYF. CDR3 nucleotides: TGTGCCAGCAGTCACAGGGGAGGGTCAGAGACCCAGTACTTC.

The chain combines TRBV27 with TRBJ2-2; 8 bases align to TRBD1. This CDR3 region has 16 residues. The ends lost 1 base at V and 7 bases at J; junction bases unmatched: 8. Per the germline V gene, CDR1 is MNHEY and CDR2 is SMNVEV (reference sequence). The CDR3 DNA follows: TGTGCCAGCAGTTTATTAACCAGGGGGCAGAGCGGGGAGCTGTTTTTT. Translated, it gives CASSLLTRGQSGELFF.